This is a list of T cell receptor beta chains from one sample in a study of identical twins. One entry per CDR3 protein results from TCRdb running MiXCR on the 5' RACE reads. The repertoire holds hundreds of thousands of distinct CDR3 sequences, with more than 9% as singletons. Separately, the same data were catalogued under a study of yellow fever vaccine responses in identical twins.

What was sequenced was PBMCs. These receptors originate from a woman under 30 in good health. Both conserved end residues are trimmed from each CDR3. Some rows mark clone size as missing; the rest say once, few, many or name a class of expanded clone.

>-|TRBJ2-7|TRBV9
ASSVGFGGQGVVQY
>-|TRBJ1-1|TRBV20-1
SARVARTEAF
>many|TRBJ1-4|TRBV29-1
SVETGEKLF
>-|TRBJ2-3|TRBV5-5
ASSLEAGVPADTQY
>-|TRBJ2-5|TRBV5-1
ASSLGVTGGRETQY
>few|TRBJ2-4|TRBV19
ASSGDGTGYGKNIQY
>-|TRBJ1-4|TRBV20-1
SARDMQGPNEKLF
>-|TRBJ2-7|TRBV19
ASNPGSASLNYEQY
>few|TRBJ2-1|TRBV25-1
ASSPWSKVADEQF
>-|TRBJ2-3|TRBV20-1
SARGSGDGRDTQY
>few|TRBJ2-1|TRBV3-1
ASSHRGTTYNEQF
>few|TRBJ2-7|TRBV5-5
ASSLAGTGGDEQY
>many|TRBJ2-1|TRBV7-2
ASSLVTTEQF
>few|TRBJ2-7|TRBV20-1
SASQGLGGGYEQY
>few|TRBJ1-4|TRBV4-1
ASSQAPGPNEKLF
>few|TRBJ2-7|TRBV20-1
SATSGEGAYEQY
>few|TRBJ2-2|TRBV10-1
ASSARSFTGELF
>many|TRBJ1-6|TRBV6-1
ASSLVGGNSPLH
>-|TRBJ2-2|TRBV12-3/TRBV12-4
ASSNWGAPGGELF
>many|TRBJ1-1|TRBV29-1
SVERTRGTEAF
>-|TRBJ1-1|TRBV10-2
ASSDPGNEAF
>-|TRBJ2-5|TRBV20-1
SAPEGWQETQY
>few|TRBJ2-5|TRBV11-2
ASSLDPQGIQETQY
>-|TRBJ2-3|TRBV5-1
ASSLVAETSTDTQY